Sequencing of this TCR beta chain was carried out in a study of T cells in Graves' hyperthyroidism and ophthalmopathy. CDR3 length: 17 residues. CDR1 is MNHEY and CDR2 is SVGEGT in the germline V gene. V lost 4 bases, J lost 2 bases, and 20 bases lay in between. Over 18 months, lack of ophthalmopathy progression marked Graves' hyperthyroidism as stable. Using RNA transcripts as the source, TCR beta CDR3 regions were amplified. The HTBI primer set served for first-round RT-PCR of the TCR CDR3. TCRdb redid the calling of the multiplex PCR reads with MiXCR, one entry per CDR3 protein. The sample has hundreds of thousands of distinct CDR3 sequences, 14% seen once. Many counts were recorded for this clonotype. Its antigen is not identified. Regarding the study as a whole: In the analysis, a 13 V-J model separated ophthalmopathy from stable hyperthyroidism.

The genes are TRBV6-2 or TRBV6-3 and TRBJ1-2; TRBD1 might be the D (6 bases). This TCR derives from a woman in her late teens or twenties with Graves' hyperthyroidism. Sequenced sample: blood. The DNA of the CDR3 is TGTGCCAGCAGTTCCATCACACAGGGTTTAAGAAACTATGGCTACACCTTC. Its translation: CASSSITQGLRNYGYTF.